The T cell receptor (beta chain) under discussion was sequenced for a study of yellow fever vaccine responses in identical twins. TCRdb re-called the RT-PCR reads with MiXCR, one entry per CDR3 protein. In the table there are around 2,200 distinct CDR3 sequences, 82% of which are singletons. Concerning this clonotype: Its antigen is still unknown.

The CDR3 is made up of 13 amino acids. The V and J ends lost 5 bases and 7 bases respectively, with 15 bases between them. The study's findings and limits: The authors reported partly convergent, partly personalized vaccine responses in identical twins.

Material: T cells from blood (PBMCs), unsorted or a sorted subset (not recorded which), obtained before or after yellow fever vaccination (not recorded which). The TCR was taken from a woman aged 18-30 years who received the yellow fever vaccine. The rearrangement uses TRBV12-3 or TRBV12-4 and TRBJ2-7; D possibly matches TRBD1 or TRBD2 (5 bases each). For the CDR3, the DNA is TGTGCCAGCAGTCTCCGGGACCCCCTTGAGCAGTACTTC. Protein sequence: CASSLRDPLEQYF.